The 5 T cell receptor beta chains below come from one sample, sequenced in a study of T cells in localized non-small cell lung cancer. Repertoires were generated with immunoSEQ multiplex PCR, while TCRdb's copy carries only in-frame clones and drops some. The sample has 25,000 to 30,000 clones, approximately 90% seen once. Sequencing was performed on peripheral blood, taken before any cancer treatment. Receptor source: a female donor over 55 with stage I lung adenocarcinoma.

This clone was counted a single time. The chain is built from TRBV5-1 and TRBJ2-2; D unclear. V was shortened by 0 bases and J by 6 bases, with 6 bases between the two germline ends. The CDR3 runs to 13 residues. Germline V gene data show CDR1 as SGHRS and CDR2 as YFSETQ. The CDR3 DNA follows: TGCGCCAGCAGCTTGGTCTTTCCCGGGGAGCTGTTTTTT. Translation: CASSLVFPGELFF.

About this clone itself: This same CDR3 is encoded by further DNA sequences in the sample. V is TRBV30 and J is TRBJ1-2; 7 bases match TRBD1. The ends lost 2 bases at V and 4 bases at J; junction bases unmatched: 4. Germline CDR1 GTSNPN, CDR2 SVGIG (reference sequence). The CDR3 length is 13 residues. Here the CDR3 reads CAWSRDRPYGYTF. CDR3 DNA: TGTGCCTGGAGTCGGGACAGACCCTATGGCTACACCTTC.

J is TRBJ1-5 and V is TRBV27; the D is unclear. Germline lookup yields CDR1 MNHEY and CDR2 SMNVEV (reference sequence). This CDR3 is 15 amino acids long. Trimming left V 2 bases short and J 1 base short, with 9 bases between. As DNA, the CDR3 is TGTGCCAGCAGTTTAACACCAACAAGCAATCAGCCCCAGCATTTT. Translated, it gives CASSLTPTSNQPQHF.

The chain couples TRBV7-2 to TRBJ2-5, with no clear D. This CDR3 is built from 13 residues. Germline V lookup: CDR1 SGHTA, CDR2 FQGNSA. The V gene lost 3 bases and the J gene lost 2 bases, with 7 bases spanning the gap. The CDR3 loop reads CASSFQLQETQYF. The CDR3 region has the DNA TGTGCCAGCAGCTTCCAACTTCAAGAGACCCAGTACTTC.

This rearrangement joins TRBV28 to TRBJ1-2; a possible D gene is TRBD1 (5 bases). The CDR3 has 14 amino acids. Trimming removed 10 bases at V and 7 bases at J, with 22 bases between. Germline values: CDR1 MDHEN, CDR2 SYDVKM. CDR3 DNA sequence: TGTGCCACCCAACCCGTCTACGGGGCCGGTGGCTACACCTTC. Its translation is CATQPVYGAGGYTF.